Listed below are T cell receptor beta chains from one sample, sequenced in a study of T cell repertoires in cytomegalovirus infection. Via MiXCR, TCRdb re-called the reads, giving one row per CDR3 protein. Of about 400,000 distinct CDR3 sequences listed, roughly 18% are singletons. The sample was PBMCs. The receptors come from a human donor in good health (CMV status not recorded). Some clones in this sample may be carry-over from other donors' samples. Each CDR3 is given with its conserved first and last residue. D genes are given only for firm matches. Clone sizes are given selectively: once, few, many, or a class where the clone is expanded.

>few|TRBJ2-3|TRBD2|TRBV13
CASSPPPGLAGGYPTDTQYF
TGTGCCAGCAGCCCCCCCCCGGGACTAGCGGGGGGGTACCCCACAGATACGCAGTATTTT
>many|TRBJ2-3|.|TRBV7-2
CASSLEGRPGDTQYF
TGTGCCAGCAGCTTAGAAGGACGCCCCGGGGATACGCAGTATTTT
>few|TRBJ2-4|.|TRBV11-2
CASSLKTPIAKNIQYF
TGTGCCAGCAGCTTGAAGACTCCCATAGCCAAAAACATTCAGTACTTC
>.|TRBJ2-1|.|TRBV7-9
CASSSPSPGFF
TGTGCCAGCAGCTCTCCGAGCCCGGGGTTCTTC
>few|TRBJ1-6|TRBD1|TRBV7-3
CASSDGQGHSPLHF
TGTGCCAGCAGCGACGGACAGGGTCATTCACCCCTCCACTTT
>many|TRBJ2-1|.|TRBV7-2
CASATIVSDEQFF
TGTGCCAGCGCAACAATAGTCTCCGATGAGCAGTTCTTC
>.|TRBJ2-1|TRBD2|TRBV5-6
CASSLALAGVTEQFF
TGTGCCAGCAGCTTGGCTCTAGCGGGAGTAACTGAGCAGTTCTTC
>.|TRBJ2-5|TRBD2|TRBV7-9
CASSFLVGLAAETQYF
TGTGCCAGCAGCTTCCTCGTGGGGCTAGCGGCAGAGACCCAGTACTTC
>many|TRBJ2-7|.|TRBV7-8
CASSLEDSAWEMRYEQYF
TGTGCCAGCAGCTTAGAAGACAGCGCCTGGGAGATGAGGTACGAGCAGTACTTC
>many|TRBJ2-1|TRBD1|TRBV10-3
CAISSTGGDFYNEQFF
TGTGCCATCAGTTCGACAGGGGGCGATTTCTACAATGAGCAGTTCTTC
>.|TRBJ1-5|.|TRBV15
CATSSYVGTQPQHF
TGTGCCACCAGCAGTTATGTGGGAACCCAGCCCCAGCATTTT
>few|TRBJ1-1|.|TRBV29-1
CSVDRGMNTEAFF
TGCAGCGTTGATCGGGGCATGAACACTGAAGCTTTCTTT
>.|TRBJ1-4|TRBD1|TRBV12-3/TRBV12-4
CASSNAQGAANEKLFF
TGTGCCAGCAGCAACGCCCAGGGGGCAGCTAATGAAAAACTGTTTTTT
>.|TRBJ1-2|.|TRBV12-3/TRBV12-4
CASPDPALYGYTF
TGTGCCAGCCCCGATCCCGCACTCTATGGCTACACCTTC
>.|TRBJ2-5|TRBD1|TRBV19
CASAPQGDRAETQYF
TGTGCCAGCGCTCCCCAGGGTGACAGGGCAGAGACCCAGTACTTC
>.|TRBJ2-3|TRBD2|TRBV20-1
CSAPTSGYTDTQYF
TGCAGTGCGCCGACTAGCGGCTACACAGATACGCAGTATTTT
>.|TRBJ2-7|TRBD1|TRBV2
CASGTGFYEQYF
TGTGCCAGCGGGACAGGGTTTTACGAGCAGTACTTC
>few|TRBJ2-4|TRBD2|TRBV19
CASSIGGNNIQYF
TGTGCCAGTAGTATCGGGGGGAATAACATTCAGTACTTC
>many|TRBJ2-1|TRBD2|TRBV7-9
CASSLEGLAAGEQFF
TGTGCCAGCAGCTTAGAAGGACTAGCGGCGGGAGAGCAGTTCTTC
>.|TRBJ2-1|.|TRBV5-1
CASSLGPGEVDEQFF
TGCGCCAGCAGCTTAGGACCCGGGGAGGTGGATGAGCAGTTCTTC
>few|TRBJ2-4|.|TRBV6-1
CASSDFGPDTLLTKNIQYF
TGTGCCAGCAGTGATTTTGGCCCGGACACGCTTTTGACCAAAAACATTCAGTACTTC
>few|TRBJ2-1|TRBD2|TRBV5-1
CASSLNPAGGTEQFF
TGCGCCAGCAGCTTGAATCCAGCGGGAGGGACTGAGCAGTTCTTC
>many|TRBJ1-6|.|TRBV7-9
CASSSPRSPGSPLHF
TGTGCCAGCAGCTCCCCCCGTAGCCCAGGGTCACCCCTCCACTTT
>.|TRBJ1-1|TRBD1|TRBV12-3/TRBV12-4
CASITTGGTEAFF
TGTGCCAGCATCACCACAGGGGGCACTGAAGCTTTCTTT
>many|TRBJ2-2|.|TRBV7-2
CASRTHDPSRELFF
TGTGCCAGCAGGACCCACGACCCGAGCCGGGAGCTGTTTTTT
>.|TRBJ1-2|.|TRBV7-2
CASSLRGQANYGYTF
TGTGCCAGCAGCCTCCGTGGCCAGGCTAACTATGGCTACACCTTC
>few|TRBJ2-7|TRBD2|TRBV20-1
CSARGSSGLAYEQYF
TGCAGTGCTAGAGGTTCTTCGGGACTAGCCTACGAGCAGTACTTC
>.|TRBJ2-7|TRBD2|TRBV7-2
CASSPRASGGAGTYEQYF
TGTGCCAGCAGCCCAAGGGCTAGCGGGGGGGCTGGAACCTACGAGCAGTACTTC
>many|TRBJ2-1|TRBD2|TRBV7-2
CASSLEASGVLVF
TGTGCCAGCAGCTTAGAGGCTAGCGGGGTACTGGTCTTC
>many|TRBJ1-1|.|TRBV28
CASSVDGAEPWDTEAFF
TGTGCCAGCAGCGTTGATGGGGCGGAGCCCTGGGACACTGAAGCTTTCTTT
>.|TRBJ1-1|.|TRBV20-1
CRVGVGTEAFF
TGCAGGGTGGGCGTGGGGACTGAAGCTTTCTTT
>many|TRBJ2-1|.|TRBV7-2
CASSAFPRDEQFF
TGTGCCAGCAGCGCATTCCCTAGGGATGAGCAGTTCTTC
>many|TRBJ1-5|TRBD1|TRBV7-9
CASSPQGGTSNQPQHF
TGTGCCAGCAGCCCACAGGGGGGTACTAGCAATCAGCCCCAGCATTTT
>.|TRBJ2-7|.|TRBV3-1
CASSQDTPFEQYF
TGTGCCAGCAGCCAAGATACTCCCTTTGAGCAGTACTTC
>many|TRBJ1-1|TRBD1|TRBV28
CASSLGTGRGGGTEAFF
TGTGCCAGCAGTCTCGGGACAGGGCGAGGAGGTGGCACTGAAGCTTTCTTT
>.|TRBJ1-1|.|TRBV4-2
CASSQRPGGLRTEAFF
TGTGCCAGCAGCCAGAGGCCGGGGGGTCTGCGCACTGAAGCTTTCTTT
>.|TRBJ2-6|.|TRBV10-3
CAISGDSGANVLTF
TGTGCCATCAGTGGGGACTCTGGGGCCAACGTCCTGACTTTC
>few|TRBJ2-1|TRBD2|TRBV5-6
CASSLLASGSPGANEQFF
TGTGCCAGCAGCTTGCTTGCTAGCGGGAGCCCCGGGGCCAATGAGCAGTTCTTC
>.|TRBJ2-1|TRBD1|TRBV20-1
CSARDRTDRGIYNEQFF
TGCAGTGCTAGAGACCGAACCGACAGGGGGATTTACAATGAGCAGTTCTTC
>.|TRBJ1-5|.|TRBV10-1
CAILGRISNQPQHF
TGCGCCATCCTGGGCCGGATAAGCAATCAGCCCCAGCATTTT
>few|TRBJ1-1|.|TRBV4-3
CASSQNRRANTEAFF
TGCGCCAGCAGCCAAAACAGGCGTGCCAACACTGAAGCTTTCTTT
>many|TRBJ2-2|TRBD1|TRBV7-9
CASRPGQGFTGELFF
TGTGCCAGCAGACCGGGACAGGGGTTCACCGGGGAGCTGTTTTTT
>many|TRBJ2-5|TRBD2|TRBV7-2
CASSLASGGAGETQYF
TGTGCCAGCAGCTTGGCTAGCGGGGGGGCCGGAGAGACCCAGTACTTC
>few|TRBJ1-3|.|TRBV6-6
CASSYSYLATSGNTIYF
TGTGCCAGCAGTTACTCGTATTTGGCCACCTCTGGAAACACCATATATTTT
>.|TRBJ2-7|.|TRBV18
CASSPRTATISYEQYF
TGTGCCAGCTCACCAAGGACAGCTACGATATCCTACGAGCAGTACTTC
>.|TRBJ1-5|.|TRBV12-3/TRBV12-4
CASTSRGHNQPQHF
TGTGCCAGCACCTCAAGGGGCCACAACCAGCCCCAGCATTTT
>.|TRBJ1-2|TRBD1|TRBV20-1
CSARGGQGVDYGYTF
TGCAGTGCTAGGGGAGGACAGGGGGTTGACTATGGCTACACCTTC
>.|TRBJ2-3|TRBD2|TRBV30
CAWGDVAGTSTDTQYF
TGTGCCTGGGGGGATGTAGCGGGGACTAGCACAGATACGCAGTATTTT
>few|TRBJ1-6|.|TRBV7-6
CASSLGGPGDSPLHF
TGTGCCAGCAGCTTAGGAGGTCCCGGGGATTCACCCCTCCACTTT